This T cell receptor (beta chain) was profiled in a study of cytomegalovirus exposure and HLA in healthy donors. Looking at the study overall: In a later analysis, the roughly 130 validation repertoires were reported to have used the same platform as the roughly 670 first-cohort repertoires.

As for this clone: Its specificity is not known.

General study points: According to reports, the classifier identified cytomegalovirus status with high specificity and sensitivity. Altogether, 150 or so TCR beta chains were recorded as cytomegalovirus-associated.

These donors were members of the roughly 120-subject validation cohort, a group separate from the roughly 670-subject first cohort. Assay used: immunoSEQ multiplex PCR; TCRdb lists only in-frame clones, some missing. The sample includes 200,000 to 300,000 clones, about nine tenths seen only once; the top ten take approximately 3.1%. The sample consisted of PBMCs. This clonotype originated in a woman under 40 in good health and CMV-seronegative.

The CDR3: CASSENRGNSGNTIYF. The CDR3 DNA is TGTGCCAGCAGCGAGAACAGGGGTAACTCTGGAAACACCATATATTTT. This chain links TRBV7-9 with TRBJ1-3; 7 bases line up with TRBD1. The CDR3 is 16 residues long. V was clipped by 5 bases and J by 0 bases; unmatched bases: 7. In germline, CDR1 is SEHNR, CDR2 FQNEAQ (reference sequence).